This entry lists 27 T cell receptor beta chains sequenced from one sample in a study of blood T cell repertoires in COVID-19. Produced via immunoSEQ multiplex PCR; TCRdb's table is partial and in-frame only. In the table there are around 310,000 clones, 90% of which are singletons. The sequenced sample was peripheral blood. The receptors originated from a woman in her twenties or thirties with COVID-19, enrolled during active disease.

The rearrangement links TRBV28 to TRBJ2-7; D may be TRBD2 (5 bases). The CDR3 is 15 amino acids. Germline V lookup: CDR1 MDHEN, CDR2 SYDVKM. With 6 bases removed from V and 5 bases from J, the gap between germline ends came to 20 bases. As DNA, the CDR3 is TGTGCCAGCAGGCCGAGCGGAGGTCCCTTCAACGAGCAGTACTTC. Translation: CASRPSGGPFNEQYF. Full variable domain (remainder filled in from reference TRBV28 and TRBJ2-7): DVKVTQSSRYLVKRTGEKVFLECVQDMDHENMFWYRQDPGLGLRLIYFSYDVKMKEKGDIPEGYSVSREKKERFSLILESASTNQTSMYLCASRPSGGPFNEQYFGPGTRLTVT.

The V and J genes are TRBV4-1 and TRBJ2-1; 9 bases fit TRBD2. Germline loops: CDR1 MGHRA, CDR2 YSYEKL. V trimming: 4 bases; J trimming: 2 bases; junction bases outside the gene matches: 6. This CDR3 contains 16 residues. The CDR3 region is CASSLHAGGPYNEQFF. The CDR3 nucleotides are TGCGCCAGCAGCCTCCACGCGGGAGGGCCCTACAATGAGCAGTTCTTC.

The chain links TRBV9 to TRBJ1-3, with D possibly TRBD1 on 6 matching bases. This CDR3 contains 14 residues. The germline V gene has CDR1 SGDLS and CDR2 YYNGEE. V was shortened by 4 bases and J by 4 bases, with 12 bases between the two germline ends. The CDR3, as DNA: TGTGCCAGCAGCAGTAGGGGGTACGGAAACACCATATATTTT. Translation: CASSSRGYGNTIYF.

The V and J genes are TRBV11-2 and TRBJ1-1; 7 bases align to TRBD1. The CDR3 spans 15 residues. V shed 5 bases, J shed 0 bases, and the junction held 6 bases outside the gene matches. Germline V gene data show CDR1 as SGHAT and CDR2 as FQNNGV. The CDR3 nucleotides read TGTGCCAGCAGCGAATACAGGGGAATGAACACTGAAGCTTTCTTT. Translated: CASSEYRGMNTEAFF.

V usage is TRBV27 and J usage is TRBJ2-3, with TRBD2 as a possible D gene (7 bases). CDR1 MNHEY and CDR2 SMNVEV come from the germline V gene (reference sequence). This CDR3 has 18 amino acids. V shed 3 bases and J shed 0 bases, with 19 bases lying between them. This CDR3 reads CASSFGPWGGASTDTQYF. In DNA, the CDR3 is TGTGCCAGCAGTTTTGGTCCCTGGGGGGGCGCTAGCACAGATACGCAGTATTTT.

The rearrangement uses TRBV7-2 and TRBJ2-1; 12 positions match TRBD1. Germline V gene sequence: CDR1 SGHTA, CDR2 FQGNSA. CDR3 length equals 14 residues. V lost 5 bases and J lost 8; bases outside the gene matches: 4. CDR3 sequence reads: CASSAGTGGDEQFF. The CDR3 DNA follows: TGTGCCAGCAGCGCCGGGACAGGGGGCGATGAGCAGTTCTTC.

The gene calls are TRBV6-5 and TRBJ1-1; tentative D call: TRBD1 (6 bases). Trimming left V 7 bases short and J 3 bases short, with 15 bases between. Germline assignment: CDR1 MNHEY and CDR2 SVGAGI. This CDR3 is 14 amino acids long. The CDR3, as DNA: TGTGCCAGCATCGAACAGGGCAGGCACACTGAAGCTTTCTTT. It specifies CASIEQGRHTEAFF.

The chain has TRBV28 and TRBJ1-1; TRBD1 agrees at 7 bases. This CDR3 contains 14 residues. CDR1 MDHEN and CDR2 SYDVKM come from the germline V gene. Trimming took 5 bases from V and 5 from J; bases not matched to a gene: 8. The CDR3 is CASSPPQGGTEAFF. Here the CDR3 DNA reads TGTGCCAGCAGTCCCCCCCAGGGGGGAACTGAAGCTTTCTTT.

The chain combines TRBV7-2 with TRBJ2-7; 8 bases are shared with TRBD2. Trimming at V came to 5 bases and at J to 2 bases, leaving 2 bases not matched to a gene. The CDR3 is 13 residues long. CDR1 and CDR2 from the germline V gene are SGHTA and FQGNSA. The DNA of the CDR3 is TGTGCCAGCAGCCATAGCGGGGCCTACGAGCAGTACTTC. It is translated as CASSHSGAYEQYF.

The sample holds one count of this clone. The chain is built from TRBV7-9 and TRBJ2-1, with 8 bases lining up with TRBD2. This CDR3 has 16 residues. The V and J ends lost 3 bases and 9 bases, in that order; junction bases with no gene match: 13. Germline loops: CDR1 SEHNR, CDR2 FQNEAQ (reference sequence). CDR3: CASSFLTSESRGEQFF. The CDR3 DNA reads TGTGCCAGCAGCTTTTTGACTAGCGAGAGCAGAGGTGAGCAGTTCTTC.

V and J are TRBV28 and TRBJ1-5; 8 positions agree with TRBD1. V lost 8 bases and J lost 4; bases outside the gene matches: 10. Germline V gene lookup returns CDR1 MDHEN and CDR2 SYDVKM. The CDR3 contains 15 residues. The DNA for the CDR3 is TGTGCCAGCGCCAACAGGGGGGGCGGTAATCAGCCCCAGCATTTT. This sequence encodes CASANRGGGNQPQHF. The variable domain in full, with the rest retrieved from reference TRBV28 and TRBJ1-5, is DVKVTQSSRYLVKRTGEKVFLECVQDMDHENMFWYRQDPGLGLRLIYFSYDVKMKEKGDIPEGYSVSREKKERFSLILESASTNQTSMYLCASANRGGGNQPQHFGDGTRLSIL.

The chain carries TRBV6-5 and TRBJ2-2; 10 bases are shared with TRBD1. The germline V gene has CDR1 MNHEY and CDR2 SVGAGI. The V segment lost 5 bases and the J segment 9 bases; nucleotides outside the gene matches: 6. The CDR3 has 14 residues. This CDR3 is CASSTPTGGRELFF. DNA for the CDR3: TGTGCCAGCAGTACGCCGACAGGGGGCAGGGAGCTGTTTTTT.

V and J are TRBV18 and TRBJ1-5; a possible D gene is TRBD1 (6 bases). The CDR3 has 16 amino acids. The germline V and J ends were trimmed by 2 bases and 0 bases, with 11 bases remaining between them. CDR1 is KGHSH, CDR2 LQKENI, per germline. The chain's CDR3 is CASSPTGQPSNQPQHF. In DNA form, the CDR3 reads TGTGCCAGCTCACCAACGGGACAACCTAGCAATCAGCCCCAGCATTTT.

V is TRBV12-3 or TRBV12-4 and J is TRBJ2-5; possibly TRBD1 for D (5 bases). V was clipped by 6 bases and J by 2 bases, with 10 bases between them. This CDR3 has 13 amino acids. The CDR3 region has the DNA TGTGCCAGCAGCGACAGAGCACAAGAGACCCAGTACTTC. Translation: CASSDRAQETQYF.

The V call is TRBV12-3 or TRBV12-4, the J call TRBJ1-5; D may be TRBD1 (6 bases). The CDR3 is 13 amino acids. V dropped 7 bases and J dropped 6 bases, with 13 bases sitting between them. As DNA, the CDR3 is TGTGCCAGCACCACAGGGCCGGGTCAGCCCCAGCATTTT. Amino acid sequence: CASTTGPGQPQHF.

The V gene is TRBV3-1 (or the pseudogene TRBV3-2), the J gene TRBJ2-7; 9 bases map to TRBD1. J was trimmed by 2 bases and V by 4 bases; bases with no gene match: 6. The CDR3 totals 15 residues. Germline values: CDR1 LGHDT, CDR2 YNNKEL (reference sequence). CDR3 nucleotide sequence: TGTGCCAGCAGCCTCCCCGGGACAGGGACCTACGAGCAGTACTTC. Translating gives CASSLPGTGTYEQYF.

The rearrangement joins TRBV30 to TRBJ2-5, with D hard to call. Germline CDR1 reads GTSNPN; CDR2 reads SVGIG (reference sequence). V lost 2 bases and J lost 5, with 6 bases in between. This CDR3 region has 11 residues. CDR3 in amino acids: CAWSTSETQYF. CDR3 nucleotides: TGTGCCTGGAGTACATCGGAGACCCAGTACTTC.

This clone appeared once. A read error may account for a junction end that differs from germline. The chain couples TRBV27 to TRBJ2-7, with TRBD2 matching over 7 bases. The CDR3 totals 14 residues. Per germline, CDR1 MNHEY and CDR2 SMNVEV (reference sequence). This CDR3 reads CASSLSRGAGFMHF. In DNA form, the CDR3 reads TGTGCCAGCAGTTTATCGAGGGGAGCGGGATTTATGCACTTC.

The rearrangement links TRBV5-1 to TRBJ2-6; a weak D match, TRBD2 (5 bases). Deletions cut 5 bases from V and 4 bases from J, with 10 bases between. Germline V gene sequence: CDR1 SGHRS, CDR2 YFSETQ. The CDR3 is 14 amino acids. CDR3 bases: TGCGCCAGCAGGGGGAGAACCGGGGCCAACGTCCTGACTTTC. Protein sequence: CASRGRTGANVLTF.

The chain uses TRBV7-6 and TRBJ2-2, with TRBD1 identical over 8 bases. This CDR3 comprises 16 residues. J gave up 3 bases and V 5 bases, and 8 bases lay outside the gene matches. CDR1 is SGHVS, CDR2 FNYEAQ, per germline. The CDR3 sequence: CASSPGTGQDTGELFF. CDR3 sequence (DNA): TGTGCCAGCAGCCCAGGGACAGGACAAGACACCGGGGAGCTGTTTTTT.

The V gene is TRBV6-6, the J gene TRBJ1-5; D might be TRBD1 (5 bases). The CDR3 length is 14 residues. Between the trimmed V and J ends, which lost 2 bases and 2 bases, there was a span of 7 bases. Per the germline V gene, CDR1 is MNHNY and CDR2 is SVGAGI (reference sequence). DNA of the CDR3: TGTGCCAGCAGTTACGGAGGGGGCAATCAGCCCCAGCATTTT. Translation gives CASSYGGGNQPQHF.

The chain joins TRBV24-1 to TRBJ1-2, with 8 bases that match TRBD1. This CDR3 has 17 amino acids. The J segment lost 3 bases and the V segment lost 5 bases, leaving 13 bases of the junction unmatched. Germline CDR1 reads KGHDR; CDR2 reads SFDVKD. CDR3 sequence reads: CATSGYRTGYEDYGYTF. The DNA for the CDR3 is TGTGCCACCAGTGGTTATAGGACAGGGTACGAGGACTATGGCTACACCTTC.

The rearrangement uses TRBV12-3 or TRBV12-4 and TRBJ1-2; TRBD1 matches at 8 bases. V trimming: 7 bases; J trimming: 2 bases; junction bases outside the gene matches: 3. The CDR3 has 13 amino acids. Written as DNA, the CDR3 is TGTGCCAGCACTAGACAGGGGAACTATGGCTACACCTTC. It translates to CASTRQGNYGYTF.

V gene TRBV19 combines with J gene TRBJ2-4, with TRBD2 matching 8 bases. The CDR3 is made up of 14 amino acids. Germline V gene lookup returns CDR1 LNHDA and CDR2 SQIVND (reference sequence). Trimming took 7 bases from V and 8 from J; bases not matched to a gene: 10. For the CDR3, the DNA is TGTGCCAGTAAATTGGAAGCGGGAGATGACATTCAGTACTTC. Translating it yields CASKLEAGDDIQYF.

The V gene is TRBV2, the J gene TRBJ1-5; D is undetermined. V lost 0 bases and J 2 bases, leaving 11 bases between the germline ends. The CDR3 extends over 16 amino acids. The germline gives CDR1 SNHLY, CDR2 FYNNEI. The CDR3 sequence is CASSEAPGKGNQPQHF. The CDR3 nucleotides are TGTGCCAGCAGTGAAGCGCCGGGTAAAGGCAATCAGCCCCAGCATTTT.

The DNA for the CDR3 is TGTGCCAGCAGCTTAGAGGGGACTAGCGGGAGGGCCGAGCAGTTCTTC. It yields the protein CASSLEGTSGRAEQFF. The chain couples TRBV11-2 to TRBJ2-1, with 16 positions matching TRBD2. Germline values: CDR1 SGHAT, CDR2 FQNNGV. The CDR3 contains 16 residues. The junction had 3 bases not matched to a gene; V was cut back by 0 bases and J by 10 bases.

This chain joins TRBV28 and TRBJ1-6, with D possibly matching TRBD1 (5 bases). V was pared by 2 bases and J by 18 bases, with 14 bases between. Germline V lookup: CDR1 MDHEN, CDR2 SYDVKM. CDR3 length equals 12 residues. The CDR3 region has the DNA TGTGCCAGCAGTTTAATCGGGGGGACCCGCCACTTT. Residues: CASSLIGGTRHF.